A selection of T cell receptor beta chains follows, all from one sample in a study of T cell repertoires in cytomegalovirus infection. These receptors' antigens are unknown. Each CDR3 protein gets one entry after TCRdb re-called the reads with MiXCR. The data show a few hundred thousand distinct CDR3 sequences, with roughly 43% seen just once and around 48% held by the top ten. The sequenced sample was cultured PBMCs, obtained from culture after CMV antigen stimulation. The receptors were gathered from a human donor in good health (CMV status not recorded). Some clones in this sample may be carry-over from other donors' samples. Each CDR3 is given with its conserved first and last residue. The order of the fields is D gene, V gene, J gene, CDR3 length, clone size, CDR3 protein, CDR3 DNA. D genes are given only for firm matches. Clone size is shown for a subset of rows, as once, few, many or a class of expanded clone.

d_call: NA; v_call: TRBV7-8; j_call: TRBJ2-7; cdr3_length: 15; clone_size: NA; cdr3_aa: CASSPNGGSDHEQYF; cdr3_nt: TGTGCCAGCAGCCCCAACGGGGGATCGGACCACGAGCAGTACTTC
d_call: TRBD1; v_call: TRBV6-6; j_call: TRBJ2-1; cdr3_length: 15; clone_size: NA; cdr3_aa: CASNLQGDIYNEQFF; cdr3_nt: TGTGCCAGCAACTTACAGGGGGATATCTACAATGAGCAGTTCTTC
d_call: TRBD1; v_call: TRBV18; j_call: TRBJ2-7; cdr3_length: 14; clone_size: NA; cdr3_aa: CASSPGQTSYEQYF; cdr3_nt: TGTGCCAGCTCACCGGGACAGACTTCCTACGAGCAGTACTTC
d_call: NA; v_call: TRBV27; j_call: TRBJ2-3; cdr3_length: 18; clone_size: few; cdr3_aa: CASSSLRLDSLSTDTQYF; cdr3_nt: TGTGCCAGCAGTTCCCTCCGCCTAGACAGCCTAAGCACAGATACGCAGTATTTT
d_call: TRBD2; v_call: TRBV18; j_call: TRBJ2-1; cdr3_length: 15; clone_size: NA; cdr3_aa: CASSGRTRTYNEQFF; cdr3_nt: TGTGCCAGCTCGGGTCGGACTAGAACGTACAATGAGCAGTTCTTC
d_call: TRBD1; v_call: TRBV7-6; j_call: TRBJ1-2; cdr3_length: 15; clone_size: few; cdr3_aa: CASSPGTGGVYGYTF; cdr3_nt: TGTGCCAGCAGCCCTGGAACAGGGGGCGTGTATGGCTACACCTTC
d_call: NA; v_call: TRBV7-2; j_call: TRBJ2-7; cdr3_length: 14; clone_size: few; cdr3_aa: CAHTPGGQTYEQYF; cdr3_nt: TGTGCCCACACACCCGGGGGCCAAACATACGAGCAGTACTTC
d_call: NA; v_call: TRBV5-1; j_call: TRBJ1-1; cdr3_length: 13; clone_size: few; cdr3_aa: CASTDYNVIEAFF; cdr3_nt: TGCGCCAGCACCGATTACAACGTAATTGAAGCTTTCTTT
d_call: NA; v_call: TRBV10-1; j_call: TRBJ2-2; cdr3_length: 13; clone_size: few; cdr3_aa: CASTSGNTGELFF; cdr3_nt: TGCGCCAGCACCAGCGGGAACACCGGGGAGCTGTTTTTT
d_call: TRBD2; v_call: TRBV5-4; j_call: TRBJ2-5; cdr3_length: 15; clone_size: NA; cdr3_aa: CASSLQLAGGETQYF; cdr3_nt: TGTGCCAGCAGCTTACAACTAGCGGGAGGAGAGACCCAGTACTTC
d_call: NA; v_call: TRBV7-2; j_call: TRBJ2-3; cdr3_length: 15; clone_size: many; cdr3_aa: CASSFWGGDTDTQYF; cdr3_nt: TGTGCCAGCAGCTTTTGGGGCGGAGACACAGATACGCAGTATTTT
d_call: NA; v_call: TRBV5-3; j_call: TRBJ1-1; cdr3_length: 16; clone_size: NA; cdr3_aa: CASSPLGGGLNTEAFF; cdr3_nt: TGTGCCAGCAGCCCCCTAGGTGGGGGTTTGAACACTGAAGCTTTCTTT
d_call: TRBD1; v_call: TRBV15; j_call: TRBJ2-3; cdr3_length: 15; clone_size: few; cdr3_aa: CATSEGATSTDTQYF; cdr3_nt: TGTGCCACCAGCGAGGGGGCCACTAGCACAGATACGCAGTATTTT
d_call: NA; v_call: TRBV7-9; j_call: TRBJ1-2; cdr3_length: 11; clone_size: few; cdr3_aa: CASSFKDGYTF; cdr3_nt: TGTGCCAGCAGCTTCAAAGATGGCTACACCTTC